This T cell receptor beta chain was found in a study of blood T cell repertoires in COVID-19. Study as a whole: Some COVID-19 samples were acute and others convalescent; all came from the United States, Italy and Spain.

Participants came from some 23 US areas, aged roughly 18 to 90 years. Exposed participants came across a COVID-19 case within 2 weeks before study entry. Trimming took 5 bases from V and 5 from J; bases not matched to a gene: 13. The CDR3 spans 16 residues. The germline CDR1 and CDR2 sequences are SGDLS and YYNGEE. Produced via immunoSEQ multiplex PCR; TCRdb's table is partial and in-frame only. The sample yields about 250,000 clones, approximately 88% seen once. The chain uses TRBV9 and TRBJ2-3; 8 nucleotides line up with TRBD2. Sample: PBMCs or T cells enriched from blood (not recorded which). This sequence was found in a woman in her 40s who had been exposed to COVID-19. Here the CDR3 DNA reads TGTGCCAGCAGTGAGAGAGCGGGAGACCCTGGAGATACGCAGTATTTT. Its translation is CASSERAGDPGDTQYF.